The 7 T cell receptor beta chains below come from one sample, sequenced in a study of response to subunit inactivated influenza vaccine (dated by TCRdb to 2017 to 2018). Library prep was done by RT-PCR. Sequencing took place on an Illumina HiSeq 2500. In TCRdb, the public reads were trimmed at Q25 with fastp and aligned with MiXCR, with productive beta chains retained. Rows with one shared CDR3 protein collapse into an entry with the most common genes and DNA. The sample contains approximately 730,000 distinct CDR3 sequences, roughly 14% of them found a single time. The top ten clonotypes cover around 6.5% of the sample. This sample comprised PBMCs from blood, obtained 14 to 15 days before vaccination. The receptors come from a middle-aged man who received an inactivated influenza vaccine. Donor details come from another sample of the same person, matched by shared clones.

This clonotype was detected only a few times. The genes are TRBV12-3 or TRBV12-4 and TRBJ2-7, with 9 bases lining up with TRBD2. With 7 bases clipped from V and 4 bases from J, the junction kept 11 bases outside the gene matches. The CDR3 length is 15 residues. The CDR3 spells CASTIIAGVGYEQYF. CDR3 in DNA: TGTGCCAGCACCATCATAGCGGGGGTAGGTTACGAGCAGTACTTC.

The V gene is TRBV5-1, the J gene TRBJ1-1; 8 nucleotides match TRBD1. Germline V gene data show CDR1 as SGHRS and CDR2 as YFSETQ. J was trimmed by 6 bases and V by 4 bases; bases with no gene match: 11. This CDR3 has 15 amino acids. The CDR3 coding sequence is TGCGCCAGCAGCCCGGGGACAGGTGGAATCGCTGAAGCTTTCTTT. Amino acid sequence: CASSPGTGGIAEAFF.

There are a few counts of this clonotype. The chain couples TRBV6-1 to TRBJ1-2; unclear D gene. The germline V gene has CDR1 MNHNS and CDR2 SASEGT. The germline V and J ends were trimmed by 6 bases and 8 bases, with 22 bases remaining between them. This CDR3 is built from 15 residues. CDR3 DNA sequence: TGTGCCAGCAGCCCTAACCCTTGGACGCCGGTGGGCTACACCTTC. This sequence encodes CASSPNPWTPVGYTF.

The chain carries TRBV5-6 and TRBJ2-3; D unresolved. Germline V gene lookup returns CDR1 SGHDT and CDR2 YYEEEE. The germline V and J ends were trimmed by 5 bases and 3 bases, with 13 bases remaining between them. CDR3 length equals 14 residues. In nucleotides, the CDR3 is TGTGCCAGCAGGATGTATTTATTTACAGATACGCAGTATTTT. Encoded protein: CASRMYLFTDTQYF.

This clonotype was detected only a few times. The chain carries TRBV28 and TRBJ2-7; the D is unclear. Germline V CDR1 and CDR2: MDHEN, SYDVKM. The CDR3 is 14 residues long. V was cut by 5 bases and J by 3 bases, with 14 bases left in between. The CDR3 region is CASSPSKGFYEQYF. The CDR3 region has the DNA TGTGCCAGCAGTCCCTCGAAAGGATTCTACGAGCAGTACTTC.

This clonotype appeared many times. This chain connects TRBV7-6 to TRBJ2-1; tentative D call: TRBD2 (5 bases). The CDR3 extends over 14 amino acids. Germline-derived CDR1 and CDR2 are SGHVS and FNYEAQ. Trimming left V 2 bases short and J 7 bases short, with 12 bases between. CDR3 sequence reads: CASSLRRLSNEQFF. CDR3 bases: TGTGCCAGCAGCTTACGGCGACTATCGAATGAGCAGTTCTTC.

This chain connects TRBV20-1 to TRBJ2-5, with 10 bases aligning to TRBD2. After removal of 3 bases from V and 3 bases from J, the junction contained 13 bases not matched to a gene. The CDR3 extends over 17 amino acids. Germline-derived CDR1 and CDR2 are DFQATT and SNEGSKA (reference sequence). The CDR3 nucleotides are TGCAGTGCTAGTAAACTAGCGGGGCACAGTACCGAAGAGACCCAGTACTTC. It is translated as CSASKLAGHSTEETQYF.